The 28 T cell receptor beta chains in this list originate from one sample, sequenced in a study of radiotherapy plus CTLA-4 blockade in lung cancer. Assay: immunoSEQ multiplex PCR; the TCRdb copy retains only in-frame clones and omits some. The data hold approximately 52,000 clones, with about three quarters observed a single time. The specimen comprised peripheral blood, sampled from a patient treated with radiotherapy plus ipilimumab. The source is a human donor with non-small cell lung cancer whose response to radiotherapy plus ipilimumab could not be evaluated.

The sample holds a few counts of this clone. This chain links TRBV15 with TRBJ1-1; D gene uncertain. The germline V and J ends were trimmed by 1 base and 5 bases, with 8 bases remaining between them. The CDR3 has 13 amino acids. Germline V gives CDR1 LNHNV, CDR2 YYDKDF (reference sequence). CDR3: CATSRVQATEAFF. The CDR3 nucleotides are TGTGCCACCAGCAGAGTGCAGGCAACTGAAGCTTTCTTT.

V gene TRBV28 combines with J gene TRBJ1-2; no clear D gene. Germline assignment: CDR1 MDHEN and CDR2 SYDVKM. Trimming removed 8 bases at V and 5 bases at J, with 15 bases between. The CDR3 extends over 13 amino acids. CDR3 in DNA: TGTGCCAGCGGGGAGACGCGAGTTTATGGCTACACCTTC. It codes for CASGETRVYGYTF.

The chain employs TRBV6-5 and TRBJ2-5; 14 nucleotides align to TRBD2. Germline trimming cut 4 bases from V and 5 bases from J; bases unmatched to any gene: 6. Germline V CDR1 and CDR2: MNHEY, SVGAGI. The CDR3 has 16 amino acids. The CDR3 coding sequence is TGTGCCAGCAGTTCCTGGACTAGCGGGGGGTTTGAGACCCAGTACTTC. It codes for CASSSWTSGGFETQYF.

About this clone: Other DNA sequences of this sample code for an identical CDR3. This chain connects TRBV29-1 to TRBJ2-7; 8 bases are shared with TRBD2. This CDR3 contains 13 residues. Germline assignment: CDR1 SQVTM and CDR2 ANQGSEA. The V gene end was trimmed by 7 bases and the J gene end by 5 bases; junction bases not matched to a gene: 10. The CDR3 bases are TGCAGCGGCAAACTAGCGGACCTTGACGAGCAGTACTTC. This codes for CSGKLADLDEQYF.

The V call is TRBV5-1, the J call TRBJ2-5, with TRBD2 as a possible D gene (7 bases). CDR1 is SGHRS, CDR2 YFSETQ, per germline. The V end was cut by 4 bases, the J end by 1 base, with 17 bases between. The CDR3 spans 16 residues. The CDR3 sequence: CASSGRLAGAQETQYF. In nucleotides, the CDR3 is TGCGCCAGCAGCGGGAGGTTGGCGGGGGCCCAAGAGACCCAGTACTTC.

The V and J genes are TRBV18 and TRBJ1-3; possible D gene TRBD1, 5 bases. The CDR3 sequence is 17 residues long. Germline CDR1 KGHSH, CDR2 LQKENI. The V and J ends lost 6 bases and 0 bases respectively, with 18 bases between them. This CDR3 is CASSELTALSSGNTIYF. For the CDR3, the DNA is TGTGCCAGCTCCGAATTGACAGCCCTTAGCTCTGGAAACACCATATATTTT. Looking up the rest from reference TRBV18 and TRBJ1-3 gives the full variable domain: NAGVMQNPRHLVRRRGQEARLRCSPMKGHSHVYWYRQLPEEGLKFMVYLQKENIIDESGMPKERFSAEFPKEGPSILRIQQVVRGDSAAYFCASSELTALSSGNTIYFGEGSWLTVV.

CDR3 amino acids: CASRYTGGYNQPQHF. The CDR3 DNA is TGTGCCAGCCGTTATACAGGGGGCTACAATCAGCCCCAGCATTTT. V is TRBV28 and J is TRBJ1-5; 9 bases fit TRBD1. Trimming took 8 bases from V and 3 from J; bases not matched to a gene: 8. The CDR3 has 15 residues. The germline gives CDR1 MDHEN, CDR2 SYDVKM.

There are a few counts of this clone. This chain uses TRBV6-1 with TRBJ2-5, with 9 bases that match TRBD2. This CDR3 has 14 residues. Losses at the gene ends were 10 bases for V and 4 bases for J; bases not matched to a gene: 10. CDR1 MNHNS and CDR2 SASEGT come from the germline V gene. CDR3 residues: CATFSGGGGETQYF. The CDR3 DNA reads as TGTGCCACCTTTAGCGGGGGCGGGGGAGAGACCCAGTACTTC.

This clone was seen just once. The J gene is TRBJ1-3, the V gene TRBV7-9; 9 bases are a match to TRBD1. Germline loops: CDR1 SEHNR, CDR2 FQNEAQ (reference sequence). The CDR3 loop spans 15 amino acids. J lost 4 bases, V lost 4 bases, and 5 bases had no gene match. This CDR3 reads CASSSTGGAGNTIYF. CDR3 nucleotide sequence: TGTGCCAGCAGCTCCACAGGGGGCGCCGGAAACACCATATATTTT.

This chain connects TRBV19 to TRBJ1-5; unclear D gene. The CDR3 is 14 amino acids. Germline V gene sequence: CDR1 LNHDA, CDR2 SQIVND (reference sequence). V was trimmed by 5 bases and J by 1 base, leaving 9 bases between them. The CDR3 nucleotides are TGTGCCAGTAGTCGCGATTTGAGCAATCAGCCCCAGCATTTT. It specifies CASSRDLSNQPQHF.

J is TRBJ2-1 and V is TRBV30; D is perhaps TRBD1 (5 bases). The V gene's germline CDR1 is GTSNPN and CDR2 SVGIG (reference sequence). V lost 0 bases, J lost 6 bases, and 15 bases lay in between. The length of the CDR3 is 15 residues. CDR3 coding DNA: TGTGCCTGGAGTGTACGGCAGGGATGGGTCAATGAGCAGTTCTTC. Translating it yields CAWSVRQGWVNEQFF.

The chain is built from TRBV5-1 and TRBJ2-1, with 7 bases that match TRBD1. CDR3 length equals 16 residues. Trimming at V came to 4 bases and at J to 8 bases, leaving 15 bases not matched to a gene. Germline-derived CDR1 and CDR2 are SGHRS and YFSETQ. The CDR3 sequence is CASSPVVGGRGDEQFF. CDR3 nucleotide sequence: TGCGCCAGCAGCCCCGTGGTAGGGGGCCGTGGGGATGAGCAGTTCTTC.

This clone was counted between two and nine times. The rearrangement uses TRBV28 and TRBJ2-4; possibly TRBD2 for D (6 bases). CDR3 length: 16 amino acids. The ends were cut back, 3 bases at V and 4 bases at J, with 16 bases in the middle. Per germline, CDR1 MDHEN and CDR2 SYDVKM. CDR3 in amino acids: CASSFAGPRPKNIQYF. DNA of the CDR3: TGTGCCAGCAGTTTTGCGGGGCCCCGACCTAAAAACATTCAGTACTTC.

The rearrangement uses TRBV28 and TRBJ2-6, with D perhaps TRBD1 (5 bases). V shed 5 bases and J shed 0 bases, with 11 bases lying between them. The germline V gene has CDR1 MDHEN and CDR2 SYDVKM. The CDR3 is 16 residues long. The CDR3 DNA reads TGTGCCAGCAGTCCACGGACAAACTCTGGGGCCAACGTCCTGACTTTC. Residues: CASSPRTNSGANVLTF.

The chain has TRBV5-1 and TRBJ2-7; D is undetermined. V lost 1 base to trimming and J lost 5 bases, with 13 bases between them. The germline gives CDR1 SGHRS, CDR2 YFSETQ. The CDR3 has 14 amino acids. In DNA form, the CDR3 reads TGCGCCAGCAGCTTGACGGCAGGCACCGACGAGCAGTACTTC. Translated: CASSLTAGTDEQYF.

The CDR3 reads CASSLGRGTQYF. In DNA, the CDR3 is TGCGCCAGCAGCCTGGGAAGGGGAACGCAGTATTTT. The genes are TRBV4-3 and TRBJ2-3; tentatively, D is TRBD1 (5 bases). The germline V and J ends were trimmed by 4 bases and 9 bases, with 11 bases remaining between them. The CDR3 runs to 12 residues. Germline V gene lookup returns CDR1 LGHNA and CDR2 YSLEER.

This clone has only one observation. The chain has TRBV9 and TRBJ2-5, with TRBD2 as a possible D gene (7 bases). Germline CDR1 and CDR2: SGDLS and YYNGEE. V was trimmed by 3 bases and J by 2 bases, leaving 14 bases between them. CDR3 length: 15 residues. CDR3: CASSGGASGQETQYF. In nucleotides, the CDR3 is TGTGCCAGCAGCGGGGGGGCTAGCGGACAAGAGACCCAGTACTTC.

In its sample, this clone was seen once. The chain carries TRBV6-5 and TRBJ1-2; TRBD1 is a possible D gene (5 bases). Trimming removed 5 bases from V and 0 bases from J, with 10 bases in between. Germline V CDR1 and CDR2: MNHEY, SVGAGI. This CDR3 is 14 amino acids long. CDR3 in amino acids: CASSGAGTNYGYTF. For the CDR3, the DNA is TGTGCCAGCAGTGGGGCCGGTACTAACTATGGCTACACCTTC.

This chain links TRBV28 with TRBJ1-5; tentative D call: TRBD1 (6 bases). V was clipped by 3 bases and J by 0 bases, with 15 bases between them. From germline, CDR1 is MDHEN and CDR2 SYDVKM. The CDR3 is 17 amino acids. The CDR3 sequence is CASSFSDSYYSNQPQHF. In nucleotides, the CDR3 is TGTGCCAGCAGTTTCTCGGACAGCTATTATAGCAATCAGCCCCAGCATTTT.

This clone was recorded only once. The junction does not match germline at one end; this may be a read error. Other DNA sequences of this sample code for an identical CDR3. This sequence joins TRBV28 and TRBJ2-7; the match to TRBD2 covers 12 bases. Germline-derived CDR1 and CDR2 are MDHEN and SYDVKM. The CDR3 extends over 19 amino acids. The CDR3 region has the DNA TGCGCCAGCAGTTTAGGGAGGGGCGGGCGGGGACTAGCGGGCTACGAGCAGTACTTC. This codes for CASSLGRGGRGLAGYEQYF.

With respect to this clone: The junction differs from germline at one of its ends, possibly a read error. The chain joins TRBV28 to TRBJ1-5; 7 bases map to TRBD1. CDR1 and CDR2 from the germline V gene are MDHEN and SYDVKM. The length of the CDR3 is 13 residues. This CDR3 reads CACNRGSNQPQHF. CDR3 bases: TGCGCTTGTAACAGGGGAAGCAATCAGCCCCAGCATTTT.

V usage is TRBV9 and J usage is TRBJ2-7; 7 bases are a match to TRBD1. The CDR3 has 13 amino acids. Germline lookup yields CDR1 SGDLS and CDR2 YYNGEE. With V trimmed by 4 bases and J by 3 bases, 4 bases remained unmatched. The CDR3, as DNA: TGTGCCAGCAGCCGGGACAGTAACTACGAGCAGTACTTC. Its protein product is CASSRDSNYEQYF.

The chain recombines TRBV19 with TRBJ2-7, with D perhaps TRBD1 (6 bases). Trimming took 3 bases from V and 5 from J, leaving 11 bases between them. Germline loops: CDR1 LNHDA, CDR2 SQIVND (reference sequence). CDR3 length: 13 amino acids. The CDR3 region is CASSIGQGNEQYF. The CDR3 DNA is TGTGCCAGTAGTATCGGGCAGGGGAACGAGCAGTACTTC.

The rearrangement uses TRBV28 and TRBJ1-1, with D unclear. The germline gives CDR1 MDHEN, CDR2 SYDVKM. Trimming left V 5 bases short and J 3 bases short, with 13 bases between. CDR3 length: 14 amino acids. The CDR3 DNA reads TGTGCCAGCAGTGCGGAGGTCAGGTACACTGAAGCTTTCTTT. Its protein product is CASSAEVRYTEAFF.

This clone showed up just once. The V gene is TRBV5-1, the J gene TRBJ1-5, with D perhaps TRBD1 (5 bases). CDR3 length: 15 residues. With 3 bases removed from V and 0 bases from J, the gap between germline ends came to 10 bases. CDR1 is SGHRS and CDR2 is YFSETQ in the germline V gene. CDR3 nucleotides: TGCGCCAGCAGCTATGACAGTAATAGCAATCAGCCCCAGCATTTT. Translated, it gives CASSYDSNSNQPQHF.

This clone was detected once. V is TRBV1 and J is TRBJ2-5; the table assigns TRBD2, which was not confirmed against the DNA. TRBV1 is tagged as a pseudogene. CDR3 length equals 16 residues. CDR3 protein: CTSSQEAGGGQETQYF. In nucleotides, the CDR3 is TGCACCAGCAGCCAAGAAGCGGGGGGTGGGCAAGAGACCCAGTACTTC.

The CDR3 reads CASSYRGGQPQHF. CDR3 coding DNA: TGTGCCAGCAGTTACAGGGGGGGTCAGCCCCAGCATTTT. The chain uses TRBV6-5 and TRBJ1-5, with TRBD1 as a possible D gene (6 bases). The CDR3 sequence is 13 residues long. The germline gives CDR1 MNHEY, CDR2 SVGAGI. Deletions cut 2 bases from V and 6 bases from J, with 8 bases between.

This chain links TRBV30 with TRBJ1-5; D is undetermined. The V gene lost 0 bases and the J gene lost 0 bases, with 9 bases spanning the gap. The CDR3 runs to 15 residues. Germline V CDR1 and CDR2: GTSNPN, SVGIG (reference sequence). CDR3 in amino acids: CAWSVDSSSNQPQHF. CDR3 bases: TGTGCCTGGAGTGTAGACTCCTCTAGCAATCAGCCCCAGCATTTT.